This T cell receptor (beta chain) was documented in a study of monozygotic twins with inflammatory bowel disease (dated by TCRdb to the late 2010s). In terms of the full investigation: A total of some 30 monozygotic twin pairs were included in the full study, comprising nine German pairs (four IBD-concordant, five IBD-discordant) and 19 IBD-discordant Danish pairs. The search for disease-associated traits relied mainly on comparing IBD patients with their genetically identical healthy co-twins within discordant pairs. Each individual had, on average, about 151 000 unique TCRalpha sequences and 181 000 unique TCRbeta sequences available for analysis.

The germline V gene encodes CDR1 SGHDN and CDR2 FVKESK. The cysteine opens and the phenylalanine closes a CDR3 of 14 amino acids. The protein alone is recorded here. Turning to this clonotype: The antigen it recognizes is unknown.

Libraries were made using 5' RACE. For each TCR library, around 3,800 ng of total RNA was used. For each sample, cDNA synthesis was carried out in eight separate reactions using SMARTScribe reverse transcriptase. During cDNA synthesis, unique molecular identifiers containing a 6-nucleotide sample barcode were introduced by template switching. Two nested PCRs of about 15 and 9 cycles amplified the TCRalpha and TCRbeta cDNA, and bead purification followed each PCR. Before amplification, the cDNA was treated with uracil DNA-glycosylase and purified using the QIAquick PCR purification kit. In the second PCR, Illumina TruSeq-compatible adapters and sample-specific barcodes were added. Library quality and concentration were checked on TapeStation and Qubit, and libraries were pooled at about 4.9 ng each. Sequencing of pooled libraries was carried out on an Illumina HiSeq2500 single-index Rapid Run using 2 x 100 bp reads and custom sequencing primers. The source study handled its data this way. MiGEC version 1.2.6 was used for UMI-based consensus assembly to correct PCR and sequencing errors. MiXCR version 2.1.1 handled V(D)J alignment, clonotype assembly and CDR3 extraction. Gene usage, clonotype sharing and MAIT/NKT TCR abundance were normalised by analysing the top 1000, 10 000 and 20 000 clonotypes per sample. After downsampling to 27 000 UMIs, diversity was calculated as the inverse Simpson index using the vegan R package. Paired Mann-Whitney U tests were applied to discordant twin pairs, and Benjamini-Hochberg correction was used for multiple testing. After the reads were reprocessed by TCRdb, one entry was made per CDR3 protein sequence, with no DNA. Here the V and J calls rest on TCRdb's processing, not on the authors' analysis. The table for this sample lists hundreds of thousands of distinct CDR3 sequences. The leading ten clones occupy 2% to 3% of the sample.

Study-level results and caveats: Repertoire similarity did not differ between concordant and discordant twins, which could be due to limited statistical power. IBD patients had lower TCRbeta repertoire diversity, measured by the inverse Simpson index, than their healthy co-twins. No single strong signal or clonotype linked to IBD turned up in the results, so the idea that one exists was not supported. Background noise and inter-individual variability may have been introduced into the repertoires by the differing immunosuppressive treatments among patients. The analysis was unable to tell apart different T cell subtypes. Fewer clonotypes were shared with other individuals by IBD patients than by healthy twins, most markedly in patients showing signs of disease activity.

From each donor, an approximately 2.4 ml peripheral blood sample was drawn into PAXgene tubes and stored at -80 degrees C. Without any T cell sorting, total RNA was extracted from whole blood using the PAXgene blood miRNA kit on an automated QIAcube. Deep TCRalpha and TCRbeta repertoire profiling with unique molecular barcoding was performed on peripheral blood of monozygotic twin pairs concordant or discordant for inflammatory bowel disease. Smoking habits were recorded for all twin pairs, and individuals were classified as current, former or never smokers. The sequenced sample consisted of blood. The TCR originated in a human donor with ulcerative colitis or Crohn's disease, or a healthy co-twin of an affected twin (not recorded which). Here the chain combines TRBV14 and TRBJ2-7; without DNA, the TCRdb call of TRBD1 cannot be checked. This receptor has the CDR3 CASSRGDGTYEQYF.